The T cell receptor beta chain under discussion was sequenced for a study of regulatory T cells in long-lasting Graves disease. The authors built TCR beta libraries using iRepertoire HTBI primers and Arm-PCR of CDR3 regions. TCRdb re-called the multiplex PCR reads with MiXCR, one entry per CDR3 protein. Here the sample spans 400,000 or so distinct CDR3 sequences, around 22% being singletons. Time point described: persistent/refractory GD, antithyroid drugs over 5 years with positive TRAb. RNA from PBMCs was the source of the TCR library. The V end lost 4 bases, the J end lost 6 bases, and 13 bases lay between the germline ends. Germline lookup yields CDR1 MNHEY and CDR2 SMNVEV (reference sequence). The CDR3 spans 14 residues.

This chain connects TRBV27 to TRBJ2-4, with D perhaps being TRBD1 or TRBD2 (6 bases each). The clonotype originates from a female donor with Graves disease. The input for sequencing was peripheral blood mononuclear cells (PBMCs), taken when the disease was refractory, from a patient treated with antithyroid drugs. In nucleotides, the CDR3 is TGTGCCAGCAGTTGGGGGGCCATGGGAAACATTCAGTACTTC. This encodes CASSWGAMGNIQYF.